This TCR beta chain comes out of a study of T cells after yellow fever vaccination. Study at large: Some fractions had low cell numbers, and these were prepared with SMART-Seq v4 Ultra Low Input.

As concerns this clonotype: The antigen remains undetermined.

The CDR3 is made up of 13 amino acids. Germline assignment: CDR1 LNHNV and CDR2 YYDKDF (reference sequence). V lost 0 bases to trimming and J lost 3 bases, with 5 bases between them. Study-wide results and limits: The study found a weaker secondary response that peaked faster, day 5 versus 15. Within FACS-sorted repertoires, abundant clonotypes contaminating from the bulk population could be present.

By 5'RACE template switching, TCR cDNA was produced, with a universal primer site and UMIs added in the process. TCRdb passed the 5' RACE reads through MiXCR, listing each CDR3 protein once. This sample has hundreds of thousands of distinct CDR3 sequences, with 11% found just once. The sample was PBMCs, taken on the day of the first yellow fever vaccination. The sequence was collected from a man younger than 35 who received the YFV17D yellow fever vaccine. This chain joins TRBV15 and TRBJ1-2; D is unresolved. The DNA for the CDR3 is TGTGCCACCAGCAGAGAATCTGACTATGGCTACACCTTC. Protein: CATSRESDYGYTF.